The rows below give T cell receptor beta chains drawn from one sample of a study of early T cells in non-severe SARS-CoV-2 infection. TCRdb ran MiXCR on the 5' RACE reads and lists one entry per CDR3 protein. The sample has tens of thousands of distinct CDR3 sequences; around 5% are singletons. This sample comprised whole blood, obtained at baseline. Receptor source: an adult who was a healthcare worker with PCR-confirmed SARS-CoV-2 infection or an uninfected control (not recorded which). Both conserved end residues are part of each CDR3. Each record gives: D gene, clone size, J gene, V gene, CDR3 protein, CDR3 DNA. The D gene is left open where the match is weak. Clone size is shown for a subset of rows, as once, few, many or a class of expanded clone.

NA | few | TRBJ1-6 | TRBV18 | CASSPRDSPLHF | TGTGCCAGCTCACCACGCGATTCACCCCTCCACTTT
TRBD2 | many | TRBJ2-1 | TRBV2 | CASSASSGRAMFF | TGTGCCAGCAGTGCTTCTAGCGGGAGGGCTATGTTCTTC
TRBD1 | many | TRBJ1-5 | TRBV18 | CASSPDARDRGGSNQPQHF | TGTGCCAGCTCACCAGACGCCCGGGACAGGGGAGGTAGCAATCAGCCCCAGCATTTT
TRBD1 | NA | TRBJ1-1 | TRBV19 | CASSAGQGATEAFF | TGTGCCAGTAGTGCGGGACAGGGGGCCACTGAAGCTTTCTTT
NA | NA | TRBJ1-6 | TRBV7-2 | CASSLVGQSPLHF | TGTGCCAGCAGCTTAGTGGGGCAGTCACCCCTCCACTTT
TRBD2 | NA | TRBJ2-7 | TRBV19 | CASSIQRDGEQYF | TGTGCCAGTAGTATCCAGCGGGATGGCGAGCAGTACTTC
NA | NA | TRBJ1-1 | TRBV5-4 | CASSFRPRDTEAFF | TGTGCCAGCAGCTTTAGACCGAGAGACACTGAAGCTTTCTTT
TRBD1 | few | TRBJ1-6 | TRBV29-1 | CSAGQGNKNSPLHF | TGCAGCGCCGGACAGGGGAACAAGAATTCACCCCTCCACTTT
TRBD1 | NA | TRBJ1-2 | TRBV4-1 | CASSLRTGDSISYGYTF | TGCGCCAGCAGCTTACGGACAGGGGACTCCATAAGCTATGGCTACACCTTC
TRBD2 | many | TRBJ2-7 | TRBV6-6 | CASSFTPSGSFPYEQYF | TGTGCCAGCAGTTTCACACCTAGCGGGAGTTTCCCCTACGAGCAGTACTTC
NA | few | TRBJ1-1 | TRBV29-1 | CSVGLAEAFF | TGCAGCGTCGGACTCGCTGAAGCTTTCTTT
NA | few | TRBJ2-2 | TRBV5-4 | CASSSGGGFNTGELFF | TGTGCCAGCAGCTCCGGTGGGGGGTTTAACACCGGGGAGCTGTTTTTT
NA | NA | TRBJ2-3 | TRBV7-2 | CASSLVGMGADTQYF | TGTGCCAGCAGCTTAGTTGGGATGGGGGCAGATACGCAGTATTTT
NA | NA | TRBJ2-2 | TRBV19 | CASRPLGANTGELFF | TGTGCCAGTCGGCCGCTAGGGGCGAACACCGGGGAGCTGTTTTTT
NA | many | TRBJ2-3 | TRBV12-3/TRBV12-4 | CASTRTRTDTQYF | TGTGCCAGCACCCGGACCCGCACAGATACGCAGTATTTT
NA | many | TRBJ2-3 | TRBV10-1 | CASTDTDTQYF | TGCGCCAGCACAGACACAGATACGCAGTATTTT
TRBD2 | many | TRBJ2-4 | TRBV7-6 | CASSRLAGGDIQYF | TGTGCCAGCTCGAGACTAGCGGGAGGTGACATTCAGTACTTC
TRBD1 | few | TRBJ2-4 | TRBV5-1 | CASSLYGQDGAKNIQYF | TGCGCCAGCAGCTTGTACGGACAGGATGGGGCCAAAAACATTCAGTACTTC
NA | NA | TRBJ2-5 | TRBV14 | CASSEDRGSGETQYF | TGTGCCAGCAGCGAAGATCGGGGGAGCGGAGAGACCCAGTACTTC
NA | NA | TRBJ2-7 | TRBV10-3 | CAISASQVLSYEQYF | TGTGCCATCAGTGCGTCGCAGGTCCTCTCCTACGAGCAGTACTTC
NA | many | TRBJ2-2 | TRBV9 | CASSVGGTGELFF | TGTGCCAGCAGCGTAGGGGGGACCGGGGAGCTGTTTTTT
NA | few | TRBJ2-3 | TRBV14 | CASSQYRLTDTQYF | TGTGCCAGCAGCCAATACCGCCTCACAGATACGCAGTATTTT
NA | few | TRBJ2-5 | TRBV7-2 | CASILTGIGETQYF | TGTGCCAGCATTCTAACAGGGATCGGAGAGACCCAGTACTTC
NA | medium-sized | TRBJ2-7 | TRBV25-1 | CASSASAYEQYF | TGTGCCAGCAGTGCCAGCGCCTACGAGCAGTACTTC
NA | many | TRBJ2-4 | TRBV29-1 | CSVEGRTKNIQYF | TGCAGCGTTGAAGGTAGAACCAAAAACATTCAGTACTTC
TRBD2 | many | TRBJ2-5 | TRBV3-1 | CAGSQRGLAGSSGETQYF | TGTGCCGGCAGCCAAAGGGGACTAGCGGGATCCTCGGGTGAGACCCAGTACTTC
TRBD2 | NA | TRBJ2-5 | TRBV30 | CAWSVLGRVAETQYF | TGTGCCTGGAGTGTACTCGGGAGGGTGGCGGAGACCCAGTACTTC
NA | few | TRBJ1-1 | TRBV12-5 | CASGPRDRDTEAFF | TGTGCTAGTGGTCCCCGGGACCGAGACACTGAAGCTTTCTTT
NA | many | TRBJ1-5 | TRBV20-1 | CSARTQGYQPQHF | TGCAGTGCTAGGACCCAGGGGTATCAGCCCCAGCATTTT
NA | few | TRBJ1-1 | TRBV27 | CASSLSGAPTEAFF | TGTGCCAGCAGTTTGTCAGGGGCGCCCACTGAAGCTTTCTTT
NA | NA | TRBJ2-1 | TRBV28 | CASMLLRGNEQFF | TGTGCCAGCATGCTCCTAAGGGGGAATGAGCAGTTCTTC
TRBD1 | NA | TRBJ1-5 | TRBV29-1 | CSVLFGTGNQPQHF | TGCAGCGTCCTCTTCGGGACAGGGAATCAGCCCCAGCATTTT
NA | many | TRBJ1-1 | TRBV3-1 | CASSPGSTEAFF | TGTGCCAGCAGCCCTGGAAGCACTGAAGCTTTCTTT
NA | many | TRBJ1-1 | TRBV18 | CASSPSMGTANTEAFF | TGTGCCAGCTCACCGTCGATGGGGACCGCGAACACTGAAGCTTTCTTT
NA | few | TRBJ2-7 | TRBV19 | CASSTRDFLSYEQYF | TGTGCCAGTAGTACCAGGGACTTCTTGAGCTACGAGCAGTACTTC
NA | many | TRBJ2-7 | TRBV13 | CASSLSNLGSSYEQYF | TGTGCCAGCAGCTTAAGCAATCTCGGTAGCTCCTACGAGCAGTACTTC
TRBD1 | NA | TRBJ1-1 | TRBV5-5 | CASRQPGQGGTEAFF | TGTGCCAGCAGGCAGCCGGGACAGGGGGGCACTGAAGCTTTCTTT
NA | NA | TRBJ1-1 | TRBV27 | CASSFGQGMNTEAFF | TGTGCCAGCAGTTTTGGGCAGGGGATGAACACTGAAGCTTTCTTT
NA | few | TRBJ1-1 | TRBV30 | CAWSRRTEAFF | TGTGCCTGGAGTCGCCGCACTGAAGCTTTCTTT
NA | few | TRBJ1-1 | TRBV27 | CASSFQGGFTEAFF | TGTGCCAGCAGCTTCCAGGGTGGCTTCACTGAAGCTTTCTTT
NA | many | TRBJ2-7 | TRBV20-1 | CSARASSYEQYF | TGCAGTGCTAGAGCCTCCTCCTACGAGCAGTACTTC
NA | many | TRBJ2-1 | TRBV25-1 | CASSPDWASNSYNEQFF | TGTGCCAGCAGTCCCGACTGGGCTTCAAACTCCTACAATGAGCAGTTCTTC
TRBD2 | many | TRBJ2-1 | TRBV25-1 | CASSATSGRHLGNEQFF | TGTGCCAGCAGTGCAACTAGCGGGAGGCACCTAGGAAATGAGCAGTTCTTC
NA | many | TRBJ2-1 | TRBV7-9 | CASSAGSSYNEQFF | TGTGCCAGCAGCGCGGGAAGCTCCTACAATGAGCAGTTCTTC
TRBD1 | many | TRBJ2-7 | TRBV5-5 | CASSSAAGQGAYEQYF | TGTGCCAGCAGCTCCGCCGCGGGACAGGGGGCCTACGAGCAGTACTTC
NA | NA | TRBJ1-1 | TRBV6-5 | CATWGGNTEAFF | TGTGCCACCTGGGGGGGAAACACTGAAGCTTTCTTT
NA | many | TRBJ1-4 | TRBV6-6 | CASRGDNEKLFF | TGTGCCAGCCGGGGGGATAATGAAAAACTGTTTTTT
TRBD2 | many | TRBJ2-1 | TRBV13 | CASSFKASGYNEQFF | TGTGCCAGCAGCTTCAAGGCTAGCGGTTACAATGAGCAGTTCTTC
TRBD2 | few | TRBJ2-7 | TRBV12-3/TRBV12-4 | CASSIAGDSYEQYF | TGTGCCAGCAGTATAGCGGGAGACTCCTACGAGCAGTACTTC
NA | few | TRBJ1-5 | TRBV2 | CASSTRGVGNQPQHF | TGTGCCAGCAGTACCCGTGGGGTGGGCAATCAGCCCCAGCATTTT
NA | many | TRBJ2-5 | TRBV9 | CASSVRQNPQETQYF | TGTGCCAGCAGCGTCCGACAGAACCCTCAAGAGACCCAGTACTTC
TRBD1 | many | TRBJ1-4 | TRBV5-1 | CASSVGQGDEKLFF | TGCGCCAGCAGCGTGGGACAGGGGGATGAAAAACTGTTTTTT
NA | few | TRBJ2-1 | TRBV12-3/TRBV12-4 | CASSFRSDNEQFF | TGTGCCAGCAGTTTCAGGAGCGACAATGAGCAGTTCTTC
NA | many | TRBJ1-5 | TRBV20-1 | CSARVRQSNQPQHF | TGCAGTGCTAGGGTTCGGCAGAGCAATCAGCCCCAGCATTTT
TRBD2 | many | TRBJ2-7 | TRBV3-1 | CASSQDLVGGRSYEQYF | TGTGCCAGCAGCCAAGATCTGGTGGGCGGGAGGTCCTACGAGCAGTACTTC
NA | many | TRBJ2-7 | TRBV28 | CASSFPGQPIPYEQYF | TGTGCCAGCAGTTTCCCAGGACAGCCTATTCCCTACGAGCAGTACTTC
TRBD2 | NA | TRBJ2-1 | TRBV7-6 | CASSSPRTSGRVNEQFF | TGTGCCAGCAGCTCCCCTCGGACTAGCGGGAGGGTAAATGAGCAGTTCTTC